A single sample is the source of the 17 T cell receptor beta chains below, sequenced in a study of STAT5B mutations in CD4+ large granular lymphocyte leukemia. The table came from immunoSEQ multiplex PCR; TCRdb's copy has only in-frame clones and leaves some out. The data hold around 30,000 clones, with about two thirds observed a single time. The sequenced sample consisted of CD4+ T cells from blood buffy coats. These receptors all come from a human donor in good health.

The chain couples TRBV11-3 to TRBJ1-5; D might be TRBD1 (6 bases). Trimming stripped 3 bases from V and 7 bases from J, with 19 bases between. This CDR3 comprises 16 residues. In germline, CDR1 is SGHNT, CDR2 YENEEA. The CDR3 loop reads CASSLQYRVYLQPQHF. Here the CDR3 DNA reads TGTGCCAGCAGCTTGCAGTACAGGGTGTACTTACAGCCCCAGCATTTT. Full variable domain (outside the CDR3, taken from reference TRBV11-3 and TRBJ1-5): EAGVVQSPRYKIIEKKQPVAFWCNPISGHNTLYWYLQNLGQGPELLIRYENEEAVDDSQLPKDRFSAERLKGVDSTLKIQPAELGDSAVYLCASSLQYRVYLQPQHFGDGTRLSIL.

The J gene is TRBJ2-1, the V gene TRBV20-1; D is uncertain. Germline assignment: CDR1 DFQATT and CDR2 SNEGSKA (reference sequence). V was cut by 0 bases and J by 7 bases, with 4 bases left in between. This CDR3 spans 11 amino acids. The CDR3 protein is CSAREKNEQFF. In DNA, the CDR3 is TGCAGTGCTAGAGAAAAAAATGAGCAGTTCTTC.

CDR3 DNA: TGCGCCAGCAGCTTTCAATCTAGCACAGATACGCAGTATTTT. It translates to CASSFQSSTDTQYF. The genes are TRBV5-1 and TRBJ2-3; D remains ambiguous. Germline-derived CDR1 and CDR2 are SGHRS and YFSETQ. The CDR3 contains 14 residues. Trimming cost V 2 bases and J 0 bases, with 7 bases left between them.

J is TRBJ1-1 and V is TRBV5-1, with D possibly matching TRBD1 (5 bases). CDR1 is SGHRS, CDR2 YFSETQ, per germline. This CDR3 region has 14 residues. V was pared by 0 bases and J by 1 base, with 7 bases between. The CDR3 coding sequence is TGCGCCAGCAGCTTGGGCAGGGCGAACACTGAAGCTTTCTTT. Amino acids: CASSLGRANTEAFF.

The gene calls are TRBV5-1 and TRBJ1-6, with D uncertain. V was clipped by 0 bases and J by 9 bases, with 10 bases between them. The CDR3 has 14 amino acids. Germline-derived CDR1 and CDR2 are SGHRS and YFSETQ. CDR3 protein: CASSLAGRGSPLHF. In DNA, the CDR3 is TGCGCCAGCAGCTTGGCGGGCCGGGGTTCACCCCTCCACTTT.

A single count supports this clone. The CDR3 protein is CASSSTDTQYF. The CDR3 DNA follows: TGTGCCAGCAGCTCCACAGATACGCAGTATTTT. The chain links TRBV5-4 to TRBJ2-3; D gene unclear. CDR1 and CDR2 (germline): SGHNT, YYREEE (reference sequence). The length of the CDR3 is 11 residues. The germline V and J ends were trimmed by 3 bases and 2 bases, with 1 base remaining between them. The full variable domain, completed using reference TRBV5-4 and TRBJ2-3, is ETGVTQSPTHLIKTRGQQVTLRCSSQSGHNTVSWYQQALGQGPQFIFQYYREEENGRGNFPPRFSGLQFPNYSSELNVNALELDDSALYLCASSSTDTQYFGPGTRLTVL.

This clone was seen only once. V is TRBV11-3 and J is TRBJ2-3; D uncertain. The CDR3 runs 13 residues. The V end lost 0 bases, the J end lost 2 bases, and 3 bases lay between the germline ends. In germline, CDR1 is SGHNT, CDR2 YENEEA. The CDR3 region has the DNA TGTGCCAGCAGCTTAGAGGACACAGATACGCAGTATTTT. Protein sequence: CASSLEDTDTQYF.

The CDR3 reads CASSINYGYTF. The CDR3 DNA is TGTGCCAGCAGTATTAACTATGGCTACACCTTC. This rearrangement joins TRBV28 to TRBJ1-2; D unresolved. The CDR3 spans 11 residues. V lost 5 bases, J lost 1 base, and 2 bases lay in between. The V gene's germline CDR1 is MDHEN and CDR2 SYDVKM.

This chain uses TRBV6-1 with TRBJ1-3; 8 nucleotides agree with TRBD1. This CDR3 spans 14 amino acids. V dropped 5 bases and J dropped 7; count of bases not matched to a gene: 7. Germline CDR1 reads MNHNS; CDR2 reads SASEGT. The chain's CDR3 is CASSPTGDGNTIYF. The CDR3 bases are TGTGCCAGCAGTCCGACAGGGGATGGGAACACCATATATTTT.

V is TRBV27 and J is TRBJ2-3; TRBD1 agrees at 9 bases. The V and J ends lost 6 bases and 4 bases, in that order; junction bases with no gene match: 5. Germline CDR1 reads MNHEY; CDR2 reads SMNVEV (reference sequence). This CDR3 has 14 residues. CDR3 bases: TGTGCCAGCAGCCTAAGGACAGGGGCAGATACGCAGTATTTT. Its protein product is CASSLRTGADTQYF.

CDR3 DNA sequence: TGTGCCAGCAGTGGATACAGGGAAGGCCCGCAAGGCGAGCAGTACGTC. Its protein is CASSGYREGPQGEQYV. The gene calls are TRBV6-1 and TRBJ2-7; D possibly corresponds to TRBD1 (6 bases). CDR1 is MNHNS, CDR2 SASEGT, per germline. The CDR3 has 16 amino acids. V was clipped by 4 bases and J by 6 bases, with 22 bases between them.

The chain employs TRBV5-1 and TRBJ1-1; possible D gene TRBD1, 6 bases. The V end was cut by 1 base, the J end by 0 bases, with 10 bases between. Germline assignment: CDR1 SGHRS and CDR2 YFSETQ. This CDR3 spans 15 amino acids. The CDR3 DNA sequence: TGCGCCAGCAGCTTGACAGGGTTAATGAACACTGAAGCTTTCTTT. Protein sequence: CASSLTGLMNTEAFF.

The chain joins TRBV10-3 to TRBJ2-2, with D possibly TRBD2 on 6 matching bases. The germline gives CDR1 ENHRY, CDR2 SYGVKD. This CDR3 is 14 amino acids long. Trimming shortened V by 10 bases and J by 6 bases, and 18 bases separated the two germline ends. CDR3 bases: TGTGCCACCGCGTCGGGGGATGGCGCCGGGGAGCTGTTTTTT. Amino acid sequence: CATASGDGAGELFF.

The rearrangement uses TRBV30 and TRBJ1-1; D uncertain. The CDR3 length is 12 residues. Germline V CDR1 and CDR2: GTSNPN, SVGIG (reference sequence). V gave up 5 bases and J gave up 4 bases, with 11 bases separating them. CDR3 in DNA: TGTGCCTGGTATCGTCCAGGCACTGAAGCTTTCTTT. It is translated as CAWYRPGTEAFF.

The V gene is TRBV14, the J gene TRBJ1-1; D may be TRBD1 (5 bases). Germline values: CDR1 SGHDN, CDR2 FVKESK. Trimming removed 0 bases from V and 1 base from J, with 12 bases in between. The CDR3 extends over 16 amino acids. The CDR3: CASSQEAGFGNTEAFF. In DNA form, the CDR3 reads TGTGCCAGCAGCCAAGAGGCAGGGTTTGGGAACACTGAAGCTTTCTTT.

This clone appeared a few times. The V call is TRBV6-1, the J call TRBJ1-1, with D hard to call. There are 11 residues in the CDR3. Trimming removed 6 bases from V and 6 bases from J, with 8 bases in between. The germline gives CDR1 MNHNS, CDR2 SASEGT. The CDR3 region is CASRRVAEAFF. In DNA, the CDR3 is TGTGCCAGCAGGAGGGTGGCTGAAGCTTTCTTT.

The genes are TRBV7-2 and TRBJ1-3, with D uncertain. V gave up 1 base and J gave up 4 bases, with 5 bases separating them. Per the germline V gene, CDR1 is SGHTA and CDR2 is FQGNSA. This CDR3 region has 13 residues. The CDR3 loop is CASSLVSGNTIYF. The CDR3 region has the DNA TGTGCCAGCAGCTTAGTGTCCGGAAACACCATATATTTT.